This record concerns one T cell receptor beta chain sequence. Its antigen is currently unknown. CDR3 length: 17 amino acids. J lost 0 bases, V lost 2 bases, and 7 bases had no gene match. The germline gives CDR1 SGHNT, CDR2 YENEEA. The record originates from a study of cytomegalovirus exposure and HLA in healthy donors. Study results and limitations: Investigators reported 150 to 200 TCR beta chains as tied to cytomegalovirus. Exclusion as indistinguishable affected some V segments, including TRBV6-2 and TRBV6-3.

The PCR made use of 60 Vbeta and 13 Jbeta primers. Measured with immunoSEQ multiplex PCR; TCRdb has only the in-frame clones, and not every one. The table includes more than 110,000 clones, 79% detected once. This receptor was taken from a female donor in good health and CMV-seronegative. The chain uses TRBV11-3 and TRBJ1-3; TRBD1 matches 7 bases. What was sequenced was PBMCs. CDR3 in amino acids: CASSLSRDSLSGNTIYF. The CDR3 bases are TGTGCCAGCAGCTTAAGCCGGGACAGTCTCTCTGGAAACACCATATATTTT.